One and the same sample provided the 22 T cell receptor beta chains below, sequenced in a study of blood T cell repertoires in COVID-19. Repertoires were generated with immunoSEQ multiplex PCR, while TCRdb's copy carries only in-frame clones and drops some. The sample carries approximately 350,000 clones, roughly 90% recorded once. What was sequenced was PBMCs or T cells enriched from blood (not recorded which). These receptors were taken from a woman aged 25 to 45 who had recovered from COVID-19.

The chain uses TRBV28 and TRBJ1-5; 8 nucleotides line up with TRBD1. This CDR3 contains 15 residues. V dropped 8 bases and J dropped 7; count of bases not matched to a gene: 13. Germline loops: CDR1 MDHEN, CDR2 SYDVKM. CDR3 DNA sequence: TGTGCCAGCTGGGAGGACAGGGACATCGGACAGCCCCAGCATTTT. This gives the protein CASWEDRDIGQPQHF.

The CDR3 is CASSPGGGIHEQYF. CDR3 nucleotide sequence: TGTGCCAGTAGCCCCGGGGGGGGTATCCACGAGCAGTACTTC. The chain is built from TRBV19 and TRBJ2-7; 8 bases line up with TRBD2. The germline V gene encodes CDR1 LNHDA and CDR2 SQIVND (reference sequence). This CDR3 is 14 amino acids long. With V trimmed by 6 bases and J by 5 bases, 9 bases remained unmatched. The whole variable domain, filled in from reference TRBV19 and TRBJ2-7, reads DGGITQSPKYLFRKEGQNVTLSCEQNLNHDAMYWYRQDPGQGLRLIYYSQIVNDFQKGDIAEGYSVSREKKESFPLTVTSAQKNPTAFYLCASSPGGGIHEQYFGPGTRLTVT.

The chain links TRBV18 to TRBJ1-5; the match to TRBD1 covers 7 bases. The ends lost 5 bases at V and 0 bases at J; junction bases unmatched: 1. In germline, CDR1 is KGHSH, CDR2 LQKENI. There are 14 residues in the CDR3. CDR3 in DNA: TGTGCCAGCTCAGGGGACAGTAGCAATCAGCCCCAGCATTTT. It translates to CASSGDSSNQPQHF.

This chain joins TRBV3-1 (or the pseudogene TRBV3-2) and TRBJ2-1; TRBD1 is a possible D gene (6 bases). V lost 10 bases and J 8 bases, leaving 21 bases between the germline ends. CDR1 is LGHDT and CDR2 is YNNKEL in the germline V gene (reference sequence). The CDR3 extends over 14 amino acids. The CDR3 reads CATGDPRSGHEQFF. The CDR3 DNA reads TGTGCCACAGGGGACCCTCGGTCTGGGCATGAGCAGTTCTTC.

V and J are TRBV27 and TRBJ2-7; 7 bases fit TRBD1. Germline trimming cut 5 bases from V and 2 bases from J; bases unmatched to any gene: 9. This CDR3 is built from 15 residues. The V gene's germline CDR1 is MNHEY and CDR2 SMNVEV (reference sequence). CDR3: CASSPRQGDPYEQYF. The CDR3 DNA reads TGTGCCAGCAGTCCTCGACAGGGAGACCCCTACGAGCAGTACTTC.

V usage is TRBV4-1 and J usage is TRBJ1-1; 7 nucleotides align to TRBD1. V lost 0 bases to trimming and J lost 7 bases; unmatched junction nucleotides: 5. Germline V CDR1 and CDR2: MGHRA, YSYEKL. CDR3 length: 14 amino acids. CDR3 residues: CASSQEARTGEAFF. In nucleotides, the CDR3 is TGCGCCAGCAGCCAAGAAGCGCGGACAGGTGAAGCTTTCTTT.

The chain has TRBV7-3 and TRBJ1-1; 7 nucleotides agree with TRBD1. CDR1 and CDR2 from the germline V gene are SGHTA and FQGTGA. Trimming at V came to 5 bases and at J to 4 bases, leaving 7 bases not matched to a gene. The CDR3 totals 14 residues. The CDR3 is CASSMGQPGTEAFF. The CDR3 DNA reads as TGTGCCAGCAGCATGGGACAGCCAGGCACTGAAGCTTTCTTT.

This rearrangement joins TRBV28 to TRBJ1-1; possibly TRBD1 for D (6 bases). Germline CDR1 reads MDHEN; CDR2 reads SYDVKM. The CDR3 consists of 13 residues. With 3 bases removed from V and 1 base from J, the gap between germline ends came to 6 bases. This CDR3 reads CASSLDRNTEAFF. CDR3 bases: TGTGCCAGCAGTTTGGACAGGAACACTGAAGCTTTCTTT.

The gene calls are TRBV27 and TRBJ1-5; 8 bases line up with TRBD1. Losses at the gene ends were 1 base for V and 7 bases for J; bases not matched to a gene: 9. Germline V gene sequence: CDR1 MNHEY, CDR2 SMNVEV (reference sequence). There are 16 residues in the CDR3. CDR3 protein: CASSLFGTGGGQPQHF. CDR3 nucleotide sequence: TGTGCCAGCAGTTTATTTGGGACAGGCGGAGGCCAGCCCCAGCATTTT.

This chain's CDR3 is CASSPRTGSSYEQYF. The DNA of the CDR3 is TGTGCCAGCAGCCCTCGGACGGGGAGCTCCTACGAGCAGTACTTC. The gene calls are TRBV5-4 and TRBJ2-7; D may be TRBD2 (5 bases). Per germline, CDR1 SGHNT and CDR2 YYREEE (reference sequence). The length of the CDR3 is 15 residues. The ends were cut back, 4 bases at V and 0 bases at J, with 14 bases in the middle.

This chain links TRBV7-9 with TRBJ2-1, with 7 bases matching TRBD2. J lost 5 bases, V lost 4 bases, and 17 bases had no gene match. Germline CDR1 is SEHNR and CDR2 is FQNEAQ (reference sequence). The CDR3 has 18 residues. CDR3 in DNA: TGTGCCAGCAGCTCATCGGAGCGGGGCCACGCCTTTAACAATGAGCAGTTCTTC. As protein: CASSSSERGHAFNNEQFF.

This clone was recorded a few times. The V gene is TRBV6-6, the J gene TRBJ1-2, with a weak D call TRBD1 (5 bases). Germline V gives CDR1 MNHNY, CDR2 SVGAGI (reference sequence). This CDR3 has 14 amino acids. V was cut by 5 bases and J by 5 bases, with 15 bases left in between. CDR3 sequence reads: CASSRQGGPYGYTF. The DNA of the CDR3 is TGTGCCAGCAGTCGCCAGGGAGGACCATATGGCTACACCTTC.

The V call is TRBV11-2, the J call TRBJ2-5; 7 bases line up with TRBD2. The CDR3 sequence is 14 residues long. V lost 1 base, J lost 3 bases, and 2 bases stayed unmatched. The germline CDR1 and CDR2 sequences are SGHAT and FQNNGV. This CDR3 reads CASSLVLAEETQYF. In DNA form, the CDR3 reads TGTGCCAGCAGCTTAGTGCTAGCGGAAGAGACCCAGTACTTC.

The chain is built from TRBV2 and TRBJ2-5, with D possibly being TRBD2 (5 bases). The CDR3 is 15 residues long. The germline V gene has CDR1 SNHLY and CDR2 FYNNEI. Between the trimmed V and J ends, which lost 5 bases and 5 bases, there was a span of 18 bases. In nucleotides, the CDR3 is TGTGCCAGCAGTTCAGACTATCCCCGGCAGGAGACCCAGTACTTC. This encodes CASSSDYPRQETQYF.

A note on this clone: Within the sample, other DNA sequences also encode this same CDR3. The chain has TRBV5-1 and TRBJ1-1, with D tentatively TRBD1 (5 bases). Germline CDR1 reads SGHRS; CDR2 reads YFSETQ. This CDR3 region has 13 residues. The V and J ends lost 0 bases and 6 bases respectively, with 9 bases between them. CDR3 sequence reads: CASSLGQGSEAFF. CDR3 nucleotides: TGCGCCAGCAGCTTGGGCCAGGGCTCTGAAGCTTTCTTT.

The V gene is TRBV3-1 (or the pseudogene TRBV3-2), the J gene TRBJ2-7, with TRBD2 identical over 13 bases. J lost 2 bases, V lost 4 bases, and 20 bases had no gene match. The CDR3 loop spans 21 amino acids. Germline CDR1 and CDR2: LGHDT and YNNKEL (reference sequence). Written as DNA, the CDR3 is TGTGCCAGCAGCCTAAGCGGGCTGCCGACTAGCGGGGGGCTGCGGACCTACGAGCAGTACTTC. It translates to CASSLSGLPTSGGLRTYEQYF.

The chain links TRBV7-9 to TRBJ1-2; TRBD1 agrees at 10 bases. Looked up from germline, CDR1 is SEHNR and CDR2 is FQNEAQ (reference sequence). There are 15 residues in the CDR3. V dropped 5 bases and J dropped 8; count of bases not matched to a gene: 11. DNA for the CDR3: TGTGCCAGCAGCACCACCGGGACAGGGGTCGACGGCTACACCTTC. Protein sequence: CASSTTGTGVDGYTF.

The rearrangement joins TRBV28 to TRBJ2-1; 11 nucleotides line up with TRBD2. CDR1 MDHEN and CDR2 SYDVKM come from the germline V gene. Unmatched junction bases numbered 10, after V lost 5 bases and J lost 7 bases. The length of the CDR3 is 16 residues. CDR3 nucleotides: TGTGCCAGCAGTCCTTCCGGGACTAGCGGATTAAATGAGCAGTTCTTC. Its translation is CASSPSGTSGLNEQFF. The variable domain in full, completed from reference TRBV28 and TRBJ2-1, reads DVKVTQSSRYLVKRTGEKVFLECVQDMDHENMFWYRQDPGLGLRLIYFSYDVKMKEKGDIPEGYSVSREKKERFSLILESASTNQTSMYLCASSPSGTSGLNEQFFGPGTRLTVL.

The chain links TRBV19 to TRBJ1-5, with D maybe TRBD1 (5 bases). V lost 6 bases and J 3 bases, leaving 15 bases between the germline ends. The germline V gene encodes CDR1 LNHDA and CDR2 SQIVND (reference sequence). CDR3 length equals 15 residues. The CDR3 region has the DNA TGTGCCAGTAGATCCCCCGGCAGGGACAATCAGCCCCAGCATTTT. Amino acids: CASRSPGRDNQPQHF.

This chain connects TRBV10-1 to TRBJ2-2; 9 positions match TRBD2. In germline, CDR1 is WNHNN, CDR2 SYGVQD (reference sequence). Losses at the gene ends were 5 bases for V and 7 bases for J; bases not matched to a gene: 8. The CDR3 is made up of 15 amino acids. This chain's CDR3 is CASSPAGLANGELFF. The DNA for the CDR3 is TGCGCCAGCAGTCCGGCCGGACTAGCGAACGGGGAGCTGTTTTTT.

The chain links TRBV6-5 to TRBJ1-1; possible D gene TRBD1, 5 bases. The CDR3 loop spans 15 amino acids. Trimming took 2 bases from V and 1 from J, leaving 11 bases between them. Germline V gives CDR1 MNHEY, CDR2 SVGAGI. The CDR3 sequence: CASSYRGHWNTEAFF. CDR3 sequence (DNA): TGTGCCAGCAGTTACCGCGGACACTGGAACACTGAAGCTTTCTTT.

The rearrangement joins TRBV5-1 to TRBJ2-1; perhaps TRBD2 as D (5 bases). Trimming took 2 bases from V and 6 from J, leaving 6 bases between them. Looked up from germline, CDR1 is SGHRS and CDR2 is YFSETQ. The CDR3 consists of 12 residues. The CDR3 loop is CASSFSANEQFF. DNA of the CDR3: TGCGCCAGCAGCTTTAGCGCCAATGAGCAGTTCTTC.